The next 9 T cell receptor beta chains were all read from a single sample in a study of pediatric ulcerative colitis (dated by TCRdb to the late 2010s). The library was built by means of the immunoSEQ multiplex PCR assay. TCRdb provides this immuneACCESS table in a form limited to in-frame rearrangements. Some clones are lacking; in checked studies, under half of them reflect an unresolved V gene, and why the rest are absent is not known. The sample table shows under 45,000 clones, and around four fifths are seen once. The ten largest clones add up to roughly 25% of the sample. Specimen: blood. The receptors come from a girl aged 10-17 years with moderate ulcerative colitis.

The V and J genes are TRBV28 and TRBJ2-7; 9 bases fit TRBD2. CDR1 is MDHEN and CDR2 is SYDVKM in the germline V gene. The V and J ends lost 7 bases and 3 bases, in that order; junction bases with no gene match: 10. This CDR3 spans 15 amino acids. The CDR3 DNA follows: TGTGCCAGCACCCCGTTTAGCGGGGGAGTCTACGAGCAGTACTTC. The encoded protein is CASTPFSGGVYEQYF.

The chain joins TRBV10-3 to TRBJ2-1; TRBD2 aligns across 9 bases. The length of the CDR3 is 18 residues. Germline assignment: CDR1 ENHRY and CDR2 SYGVKD. The junction had 19 bases not matched to a gene; V was cut back by 4 bases and J by 9 bases. CDR3 sequence: CAISVTGVAGVGGGEQFF. For the CDR3, the DNA is TGTGCCATCAGTGTGACCGGGGTAGCGGGAGTGGGGGGCGGTGAGCAGTTCTTC.

The V and J genes are TRBV5-6 and TRBJ1-5; no definite D call. V lost 1 base and J lost 0, with 11 bases in between. This CDR3 is built from 16 residues. Germline-derived CDR1 and CDR2 are SGHDT and YYEEEE. CDR3 in amino acids: CASSLLAVHSNQPQHF. The CDR3 region has the DNA TGTGCCAGCAGCTTGTTGGCGGTCCATAGCAATCAGCCCCAGCATTTT.

The chain employs TRBV15 and TRBJ1-5, with 8 bases fitting TRBD1. With V trimmed by 5 bases and J by 5 bases, 11 bases remained unmatched. This CDR3 comprises 16 residues. Germline V gene lookup returns CDR1 LNHNV and CDR2 YYDKDF (reference sequence). The CDR3, as DNA: TGTGCCACCAGCCCCTACCCAGGGGGCTTATATCAGCCCCAGCATTTT. Translation gives CATSPYPGGLYQPQHF.

The chain combines TRBV7-9 with TRBJ2-3; D assignment may be TRBD1 or TRBD2 (6 bases each). Germline CDR1 reads SEHNR; CDR2 reads FQNEAQ (reference sequence). CDR3 size: 16 residues. Trimming shortened V by 5 bases and J by 0 bases, and 15 bases separated the two germline ends. CDR3 loop: CASSPGATQSTDTQYF. The DNA of the CDR3 is TGTGCCAGCAGCCCGGGGGCAACTCAAAGCACAGATACGCAGTATTTT.

The chain carries TRBV7-2 and TRBJ1-1; TRBD1 is a possible D gene (5 bases). CDR1 is SGHTA, CDR2 FQGNSA, per germline. The length of the CDR3 is 14 residues. The V end lost 8 bases, the J end lost 4 bases, and 17 bases lay between the germline ends. The CDR3 nucleotides read TGTGCCAGCCGGCCCCCTTCGGGGGGCACTGAAGCTTTCTTT. Translated: CASRPPSGGTEAFF.

This sequence joins TRBV5-1 and TRBJ2-1; TRBD2 might be the D (6 bases). The CDR3 covers 14 residues. The V and J ends lost 5 bases and 3 bases respectively, with 12 bases between them. Germline V gene sequence: CDR1 SGHRS, CDR2 YFSETQ. CDR3 loop: CASRAGTDYNEQFF. Here the CDR3 DNA reads TGCGCCAGCAGAGCCGGGACTGACTACAATGAGCAGTTCTTC.

This sequence joins TRBV7-9 and TRBJ1-4; no definite D call. V was cut by 4 bases and J by 7 bases, with 10 bases left in between. The germline CDR1 and CDR2 sequences are SEHNR and FQNEAQ (reference sequence). This CDR3 contains 13 residues. This chain's CDR3 is CASSSLEVEKLFF. CDR3 nucleotide sequence: TGTGCCAGCAGCTCCTTGGAGGTTGAAAAACTGTTTTTT. The full variable domain, with the rest looked up from reference TRBV7-9 and TRBJ1-4, is DTGVSQNPRHKITKRGQNVTFRCDPISEHNRLYWYRQTLGQGPEFLTYFQNEAQLEKSRLLSDRFSAERPKGSFSTLEIQRTEQGDSAMYLCASSSLEVEKLFFGSGTQLSVL.

This clone was counted a single time. The rearrangement uses TRBV2 and TRBJ2-5; D is uncertain. Near its end, the DNA agrees better with TRBJ2-7, so the J call may be wrong. In germline, CDR1 is SNHLY, CDR2 FYNNEI. The CDR3 has 12 residues. The CDR3, as DNA: TGTGCCAGCAGAAGGGACTCCTACGAGCAGTACTTC. Amino acid sequence: CASRRDSYEQYF.